This T cell receptor beta chain derives from a study of Graves' ophthalmopathy and Graves' hyperthyroidism. Study context: Peripheral blood collection took place at initial diagnosis, before any treatment.

Hyperthyroidism patients had new diagnoses, durations under 2 months, and ages of 18 to 65. This CDR3 contains 13 residues. Trimming removed 11 bases at V and 3 bases at J, with 16 bases between. Per germline, CDR1 ENHRY and CDR2 SYGVKD. Scientists amplified the TCR beta CDR3 regions from RNA transcripts. The authors performed first-round RT-PCR with HTBI primers and then a second-round multiplex PCR. From the multiplex PCR reads, TCRdb called clonotypes with MiXCR, one entry per CDR3 protein. The sample has about 420,000 distinct CDR3 sequences, approximately 21% seen once; the top ten hold around 3.2%.

This receptor was taken from a woman aged 18-29 years with stable Graves' hyperthyroidism. This chain connects TRBV10-3 to TRBJ2-5; D perhaps matches TRBD2 (6 bases). What was sequenced was peripheral blood. The CDR3 nucleotides read TGTGCCTCCTCCCGGGGGACCGAAGAGACCCAGTACTTC. It codes for CASSRGTEETQYF.